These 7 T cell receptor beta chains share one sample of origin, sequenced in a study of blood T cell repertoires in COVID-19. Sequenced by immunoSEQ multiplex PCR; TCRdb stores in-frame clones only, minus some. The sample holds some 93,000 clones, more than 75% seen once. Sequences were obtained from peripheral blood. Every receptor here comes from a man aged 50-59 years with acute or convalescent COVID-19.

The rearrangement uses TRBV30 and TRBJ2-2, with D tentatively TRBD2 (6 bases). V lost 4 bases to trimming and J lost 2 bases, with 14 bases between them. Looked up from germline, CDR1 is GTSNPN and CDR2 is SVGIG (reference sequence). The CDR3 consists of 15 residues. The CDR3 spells CAWKRDSFNTGELFF. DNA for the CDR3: TGTGCCTGGAAGAGGGACTCCTTTAACACCGGGGAGCTGTTTTTT.

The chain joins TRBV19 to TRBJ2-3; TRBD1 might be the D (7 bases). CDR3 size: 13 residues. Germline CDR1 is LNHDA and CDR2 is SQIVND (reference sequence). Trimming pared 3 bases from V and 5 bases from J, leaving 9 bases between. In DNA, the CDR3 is TGTGCCAGTAGTATTCAGGGGGGAGATACGCAGTATTTT. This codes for CASSIQGGDTQYF.

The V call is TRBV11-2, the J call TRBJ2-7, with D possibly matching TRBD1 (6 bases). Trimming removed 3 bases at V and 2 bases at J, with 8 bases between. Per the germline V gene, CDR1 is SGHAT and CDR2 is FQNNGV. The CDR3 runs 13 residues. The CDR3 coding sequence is TGTGCCAGCAGCTTTGGACAGCCCTACGAGCAGTACTTC. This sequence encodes CASSFGQPYEQYF.

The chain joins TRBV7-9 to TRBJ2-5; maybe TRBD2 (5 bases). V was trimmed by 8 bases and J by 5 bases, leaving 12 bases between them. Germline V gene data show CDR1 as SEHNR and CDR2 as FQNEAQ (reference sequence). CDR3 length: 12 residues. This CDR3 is CASAEGVETQYF. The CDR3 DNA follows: TGTGCCAGCGCCGAGGGTGTGGAGACCCAGTACTTC.

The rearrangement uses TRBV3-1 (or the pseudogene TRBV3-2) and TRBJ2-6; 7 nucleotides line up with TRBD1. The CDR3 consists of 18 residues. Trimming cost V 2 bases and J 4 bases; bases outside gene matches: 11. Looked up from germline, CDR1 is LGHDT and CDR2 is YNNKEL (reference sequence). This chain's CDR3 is CASSQRGRGLTGANVLTF. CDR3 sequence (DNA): TGTGCCAGCAGCCAAAGGGGGCGTGGGTTGACAGGGGCCAACGTCCTGACTTTC.

The DNA for the CDR3 is TGTGCCTGGAGCATAACAGCTGGGCAAGAGACCCAGTACTTC. Its translation: CAWSITAGQETQYF. The J gene is TRBJ2-5, the V gene TRBV30; D unresolved. This CDR3 is built from 14 residues. V lost 3 bases, J lost 2 bases, and 13 bases lay in between. Germline lookup yields CDR1 GTSNPN and CDR2 SVGIG (reference sequence).

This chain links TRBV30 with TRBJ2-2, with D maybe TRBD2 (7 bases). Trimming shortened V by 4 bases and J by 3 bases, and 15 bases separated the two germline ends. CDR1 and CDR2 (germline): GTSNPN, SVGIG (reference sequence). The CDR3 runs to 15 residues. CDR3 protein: CAWKGGKRDTGELFF. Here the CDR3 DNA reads TGTGCCTGGAAGGGGGGGAAGCGGGACACCGGGGAGCTGTTTTTT.